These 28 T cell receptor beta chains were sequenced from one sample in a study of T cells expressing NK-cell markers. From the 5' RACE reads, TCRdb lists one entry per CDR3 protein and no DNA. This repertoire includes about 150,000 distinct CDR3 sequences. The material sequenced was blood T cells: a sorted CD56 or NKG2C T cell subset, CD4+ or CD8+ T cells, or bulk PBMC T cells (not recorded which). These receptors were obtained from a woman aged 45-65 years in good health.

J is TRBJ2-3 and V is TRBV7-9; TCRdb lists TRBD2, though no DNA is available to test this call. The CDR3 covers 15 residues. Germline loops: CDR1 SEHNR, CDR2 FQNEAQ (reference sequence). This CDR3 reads CASSLAGREPDTQYF.

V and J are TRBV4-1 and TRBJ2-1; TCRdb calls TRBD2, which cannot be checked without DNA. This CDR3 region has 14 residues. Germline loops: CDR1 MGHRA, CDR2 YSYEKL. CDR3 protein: CASSQGPLANEQFF.

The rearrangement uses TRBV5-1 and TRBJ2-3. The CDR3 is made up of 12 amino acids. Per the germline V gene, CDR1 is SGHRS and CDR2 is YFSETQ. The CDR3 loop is CASSSPQHTQYF.

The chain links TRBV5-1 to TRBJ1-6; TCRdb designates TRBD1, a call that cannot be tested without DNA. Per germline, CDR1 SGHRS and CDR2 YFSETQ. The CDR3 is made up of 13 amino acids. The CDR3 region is CASSFAGGPPLHF.

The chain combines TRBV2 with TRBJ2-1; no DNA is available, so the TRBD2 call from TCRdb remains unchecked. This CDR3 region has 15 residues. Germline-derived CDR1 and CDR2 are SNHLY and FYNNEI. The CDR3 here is CASTPSGSAYNEQFF.

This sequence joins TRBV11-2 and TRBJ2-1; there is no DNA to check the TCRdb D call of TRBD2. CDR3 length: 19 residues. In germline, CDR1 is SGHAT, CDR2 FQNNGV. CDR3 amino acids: CASSPRGLLAGGLDGEQFF.

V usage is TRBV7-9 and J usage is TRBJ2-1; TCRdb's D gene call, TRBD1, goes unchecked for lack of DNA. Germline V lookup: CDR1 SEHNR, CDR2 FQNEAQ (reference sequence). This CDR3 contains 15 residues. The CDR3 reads CAAGPRDILYNEQFF.

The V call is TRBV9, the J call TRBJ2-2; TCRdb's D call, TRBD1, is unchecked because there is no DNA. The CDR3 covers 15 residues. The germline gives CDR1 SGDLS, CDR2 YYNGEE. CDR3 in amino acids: CASSPPGQGSGELFF.

The CDR3 reads CSVEGGTGLSYNEQFF. This sequence joins TRBV29-1 and TRBJ2-1; the TCRdb call, TRBD1, lacks DNA for checking. Germline CDR1 SQVTM, CDR2 ANQGSEA. The CDR3 covers 16 residues.

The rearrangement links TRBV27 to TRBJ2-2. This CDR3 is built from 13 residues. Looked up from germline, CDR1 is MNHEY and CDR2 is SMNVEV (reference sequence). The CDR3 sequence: CASSLGDPGELFF.

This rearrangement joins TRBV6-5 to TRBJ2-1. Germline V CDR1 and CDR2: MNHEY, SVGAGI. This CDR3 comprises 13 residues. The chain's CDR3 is CASSYSRFNEQFF.

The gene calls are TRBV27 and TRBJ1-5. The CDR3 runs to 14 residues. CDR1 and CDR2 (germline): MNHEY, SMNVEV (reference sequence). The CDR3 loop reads CASRPTVEGQPQHF.

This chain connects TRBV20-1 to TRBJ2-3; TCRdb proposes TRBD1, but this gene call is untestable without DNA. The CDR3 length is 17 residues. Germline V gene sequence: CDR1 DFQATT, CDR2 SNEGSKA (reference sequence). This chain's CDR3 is CSATEYDVPIREDTQYF.

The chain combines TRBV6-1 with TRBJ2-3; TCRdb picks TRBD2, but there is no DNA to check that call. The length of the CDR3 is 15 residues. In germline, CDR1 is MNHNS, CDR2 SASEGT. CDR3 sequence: CASRPSGAVTDTQYF.

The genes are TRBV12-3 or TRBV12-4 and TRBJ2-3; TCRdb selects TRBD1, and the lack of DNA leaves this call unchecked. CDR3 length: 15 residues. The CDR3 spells CASSRQGSSTDTQYF.

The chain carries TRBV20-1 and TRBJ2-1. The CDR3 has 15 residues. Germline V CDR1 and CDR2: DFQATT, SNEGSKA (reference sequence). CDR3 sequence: CSTLIGLGSYNEQFF.

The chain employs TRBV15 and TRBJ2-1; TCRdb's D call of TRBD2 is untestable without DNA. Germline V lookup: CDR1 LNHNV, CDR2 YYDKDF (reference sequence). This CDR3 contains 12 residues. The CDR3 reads CATSRVPEGQFF.

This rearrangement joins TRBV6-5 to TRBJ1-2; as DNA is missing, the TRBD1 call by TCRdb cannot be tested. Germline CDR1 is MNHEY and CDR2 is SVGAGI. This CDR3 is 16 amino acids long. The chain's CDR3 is CASSYFGTGSGYGYTF.

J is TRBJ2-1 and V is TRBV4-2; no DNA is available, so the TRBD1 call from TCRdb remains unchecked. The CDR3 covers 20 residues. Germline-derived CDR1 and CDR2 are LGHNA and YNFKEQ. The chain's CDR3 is CASSPLGGLNGTSSYNEQFF.

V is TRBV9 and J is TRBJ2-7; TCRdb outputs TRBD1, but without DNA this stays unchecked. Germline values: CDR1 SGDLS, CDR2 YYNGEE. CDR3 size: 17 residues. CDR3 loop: CASSVVPTGTASYEQYF.

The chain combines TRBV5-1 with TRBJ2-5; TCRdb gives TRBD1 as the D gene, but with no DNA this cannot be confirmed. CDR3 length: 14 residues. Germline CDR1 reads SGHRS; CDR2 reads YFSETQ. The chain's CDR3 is CASSQEGTGETQYF.

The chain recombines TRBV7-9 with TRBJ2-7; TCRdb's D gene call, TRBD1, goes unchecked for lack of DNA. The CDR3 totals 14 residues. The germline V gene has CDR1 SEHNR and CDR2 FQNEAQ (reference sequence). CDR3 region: CASSPTRRGNEQYF.

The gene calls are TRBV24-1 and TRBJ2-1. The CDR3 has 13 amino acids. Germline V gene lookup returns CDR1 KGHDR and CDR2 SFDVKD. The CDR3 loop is CATGLGSYNEQFF.

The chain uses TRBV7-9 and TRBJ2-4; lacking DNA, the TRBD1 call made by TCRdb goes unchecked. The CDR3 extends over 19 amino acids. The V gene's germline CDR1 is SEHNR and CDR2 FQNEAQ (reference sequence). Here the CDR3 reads CASSLGRDRGTIAKNIQYF.

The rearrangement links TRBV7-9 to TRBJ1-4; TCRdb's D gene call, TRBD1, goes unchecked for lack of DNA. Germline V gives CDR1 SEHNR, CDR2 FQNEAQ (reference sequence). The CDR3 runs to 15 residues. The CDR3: CASSLAEGVNEKLFF.

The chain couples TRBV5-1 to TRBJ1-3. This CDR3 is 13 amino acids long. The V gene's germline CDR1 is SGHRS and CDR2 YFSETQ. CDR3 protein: CASSPVTRDTIYF.

This CDR3 reads CASSLFSGGNTGELFF. V is TRBV7-7 and J is TRBJ2-2; there is no DNA to check the TCRdb D call of TRBD1. This CDR3 contains 16 residues. The germline V gene encodes CDR1 SSHAT and CDR2 FNYEAQ (reference sequence).

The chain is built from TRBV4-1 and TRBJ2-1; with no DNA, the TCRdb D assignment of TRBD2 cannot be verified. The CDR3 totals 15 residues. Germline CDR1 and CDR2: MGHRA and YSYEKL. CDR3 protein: CASSQGSAAYNEQFF.